The present entry profiles one TCR beta chain with its context. Antigen unknown. Trimming shortened V by 3 bases and J by 4 bases, and 8 bases separated the two germline ends. This CDR3 is 12 amino acids long. Per the germline V gene, CDR1 is GTSNPN and CDR2 is SVGIG (reference sequence). This sample was included in a study of spatial heterogeneity in lung cancer. Study in general: In tumor regions TCR transcript counts correlated strongly with a matched bulk RNA-seq T cell module score. Whole-study findings and limits: Mutation tallies in tumors tracked expanded intratumoral alpha and beta TCR counts.

Time point described: sample taken at primary tumor resection. The approximately 78 donors had untreated early-stage non-small cell lung cancer. Unsorted tumor, nontumor lung tissue or cryopreserved PBMC supplied the whole RNA. Individually, TCR cDNA molecules were each labelled with a unique molecular identifier. TCRdb processed the 5' RACE reads anew with MiXCR; each CDR3 protein has one entry. The table shows 3,500 to 4,500 distinct CDR3 sequences, with roughly 7.5% occurring only once. The sequence derives from a male donor with early-stage non-small cell lung cancer. The sample in question was lung tumor tissue, obtained at surgery. This sequence joins TRBV30 and TRBJ2-3; no reliable D call. The CDR3 loop reads CAWRQEADTQYF. Written as DNA, the CDR3 is TGTGCCTGGAGACAAGAAGCAGATACGCAGTATTTT.